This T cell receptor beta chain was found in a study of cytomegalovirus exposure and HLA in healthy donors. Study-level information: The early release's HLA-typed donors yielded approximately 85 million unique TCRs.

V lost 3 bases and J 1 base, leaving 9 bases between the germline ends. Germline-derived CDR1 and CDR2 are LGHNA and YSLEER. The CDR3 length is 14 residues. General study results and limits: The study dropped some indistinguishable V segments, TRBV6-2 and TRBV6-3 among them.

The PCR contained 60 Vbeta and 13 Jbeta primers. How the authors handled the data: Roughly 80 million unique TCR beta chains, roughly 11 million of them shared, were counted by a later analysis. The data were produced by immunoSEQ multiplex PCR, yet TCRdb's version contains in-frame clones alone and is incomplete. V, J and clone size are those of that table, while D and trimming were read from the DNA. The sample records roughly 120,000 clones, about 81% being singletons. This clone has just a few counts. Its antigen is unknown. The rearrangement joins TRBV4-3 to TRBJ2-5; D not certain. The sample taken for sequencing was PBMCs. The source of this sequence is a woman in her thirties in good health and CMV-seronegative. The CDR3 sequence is CASSHLAFQETQYF. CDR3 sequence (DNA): TGCGCCAGCAGCCATTTGGCCTTCCAAGAGACCCAGTACTTC.